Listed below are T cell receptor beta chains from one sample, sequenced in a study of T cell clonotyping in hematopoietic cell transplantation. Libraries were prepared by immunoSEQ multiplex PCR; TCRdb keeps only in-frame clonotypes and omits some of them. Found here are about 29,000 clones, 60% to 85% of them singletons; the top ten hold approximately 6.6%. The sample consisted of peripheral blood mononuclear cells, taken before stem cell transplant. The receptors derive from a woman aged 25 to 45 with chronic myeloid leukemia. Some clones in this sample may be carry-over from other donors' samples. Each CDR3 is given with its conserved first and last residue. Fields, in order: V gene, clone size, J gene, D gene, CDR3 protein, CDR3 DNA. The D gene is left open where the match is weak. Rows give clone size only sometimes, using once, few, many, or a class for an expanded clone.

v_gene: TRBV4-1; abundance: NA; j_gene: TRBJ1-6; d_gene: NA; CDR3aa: CASSQSPRNYNSPLHF; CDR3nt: TGCGCCAGCAGCCAATCTCCCAGAAACTATAATTCACCCCTCCACTTT
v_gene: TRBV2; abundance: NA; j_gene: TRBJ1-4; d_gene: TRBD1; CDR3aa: CASSTGGDGFWLLGNEKLFF; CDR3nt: TGTGCCAGCAGTACAGGGGGCGACGGATTTTGGCTTTTGGGTAATGAAAAACTGTTTTTT
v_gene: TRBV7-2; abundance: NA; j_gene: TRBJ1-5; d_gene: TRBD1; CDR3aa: CASSLTGFNQPQHF; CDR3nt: TGTGCCAGCAGCTTGACAGGGTTCAATCAGCCCCAGCATTTT
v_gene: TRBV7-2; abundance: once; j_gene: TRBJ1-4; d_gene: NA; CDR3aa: CASSLKRTEIATNEKLFF; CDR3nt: TGTGCCAGCAGCTTAAAAAGGACAGAGATCGCAACTAATGAAAAACTGTTTTTT
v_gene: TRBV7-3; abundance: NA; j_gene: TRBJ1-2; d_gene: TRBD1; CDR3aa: CASSTGQGAGYTF; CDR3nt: TGTGCCAGCAGTACCGGACAGGGGGCTGGCTACACCTTC
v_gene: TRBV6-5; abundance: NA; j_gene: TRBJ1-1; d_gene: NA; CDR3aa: CASSYEGYGVTEAFF; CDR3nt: TGTGCCAGCAGTTACGAGGGGTACGGGGTGACTGAAGCTTTCTTT
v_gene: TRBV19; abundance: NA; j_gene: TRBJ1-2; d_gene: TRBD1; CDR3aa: CASSIRILTGEYGYTF; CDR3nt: TGTGCCAGTAGTATCCGAATCCTGACAGGGGAATATGGCTACACCTTC
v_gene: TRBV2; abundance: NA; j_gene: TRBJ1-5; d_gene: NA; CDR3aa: CASSERSGQPQHF; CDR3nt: TGTGCCAGCAGTGAAAGGTCGGGTCAGCCCCAGCATTTT
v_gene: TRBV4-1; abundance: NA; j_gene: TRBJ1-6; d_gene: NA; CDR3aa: CASSQDAGTYNSPLHF; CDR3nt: TGCGCCAGCAGCCAAGATGCAGGGACCTATAATTCACCCCTCCACTTT
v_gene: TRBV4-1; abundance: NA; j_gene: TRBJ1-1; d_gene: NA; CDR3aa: CASSQGHPSTEAFF; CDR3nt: TGCGCCAGCAGCCAAGGACACCCTTCCACTGAAGCTTTCTTT
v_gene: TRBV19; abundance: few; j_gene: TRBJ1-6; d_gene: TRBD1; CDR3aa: CASRSRDSNKSPLHF; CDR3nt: TGTGCCAGTAGAAGCCGGGACAGTAACAAATCACCCCTCCACTTT
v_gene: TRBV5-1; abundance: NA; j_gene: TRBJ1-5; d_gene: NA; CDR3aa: CASSSRVQPQHF; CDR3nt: TGCGCCAGCAGCTCTAGGGTTCAGCCCCAGCATTTT
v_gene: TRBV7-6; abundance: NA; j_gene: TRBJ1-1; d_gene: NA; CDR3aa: CASRQYKNTEAFF; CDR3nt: TGTGCCAGCAGACAGTATAAGAACACTGAAGCTTTCTTT
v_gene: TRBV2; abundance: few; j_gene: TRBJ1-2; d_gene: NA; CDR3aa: CASSEISNYGYTF; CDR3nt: TGTGCCAGCAGTGAAATCTCCAACTATGGCTACACCTTC
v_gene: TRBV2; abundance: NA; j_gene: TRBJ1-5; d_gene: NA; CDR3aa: CASVGGPGGGQPQHF; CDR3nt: TGTGCCAGCGTTGGGGGGCCCGGAGGGGGACAGCCCCAGCATTTT
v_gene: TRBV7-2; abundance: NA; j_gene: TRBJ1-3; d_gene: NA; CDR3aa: CASSAGGSGNTIYF; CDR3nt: TGTGCCAGCAGCGCGGGGGGCTCTGGAAACACCATATATTTT
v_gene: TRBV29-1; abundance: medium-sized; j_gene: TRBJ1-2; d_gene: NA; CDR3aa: CSVEGFGYTF; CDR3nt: TGCAGCGTTGAAGGGTTCGGCTACACCTTC
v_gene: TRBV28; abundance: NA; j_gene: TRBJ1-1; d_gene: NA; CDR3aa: CASRLQGNTEAFF; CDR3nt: TGTGCCAGCAGACTACAGGGAAACACTGAAGCTTTCTTT
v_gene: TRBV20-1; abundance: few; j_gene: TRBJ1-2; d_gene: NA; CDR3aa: CSAVGNNGYTF; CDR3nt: TGCAGTGCTGTAGGGAACAATGGCTACACCTTC
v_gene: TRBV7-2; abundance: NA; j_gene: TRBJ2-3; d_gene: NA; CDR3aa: CASSPLHTDTQYF; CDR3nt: TGTGCCAGCAGCCCCTTACACACAGATACGCAGTATTTT
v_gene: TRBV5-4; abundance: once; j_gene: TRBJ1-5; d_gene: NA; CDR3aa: CASSPLPSQPQHF; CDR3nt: TGTGCCAGCAGCCCCCTTCCCAGTCAGCCCCAGCATTTT
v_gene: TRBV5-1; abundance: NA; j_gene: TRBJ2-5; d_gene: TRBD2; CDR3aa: CASRAHSGQETQYF; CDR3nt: TGCGCCAGCAGAGCCCATAGCGGGCAAGAGACCCAGTACTTC
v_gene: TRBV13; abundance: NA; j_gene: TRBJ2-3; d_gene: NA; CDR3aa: CASSLGTGFTDTQYF; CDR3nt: TGTGCCAGCAGCTTAGGTACAGGGTTCACAGATACGCAGTATTTT
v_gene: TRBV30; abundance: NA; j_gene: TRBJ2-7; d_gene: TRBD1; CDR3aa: CAWDRGTYEQYF; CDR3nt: TGTGCCTGGGACAGGGGGACCTACGAGCAGTACTTC
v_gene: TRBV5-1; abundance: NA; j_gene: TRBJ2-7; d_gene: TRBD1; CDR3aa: CASSLNSRDSYEQYF; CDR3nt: TGCGCCAGCAGCTTGAATTCCCGGGACAGTTACGAGCAGTACTTC
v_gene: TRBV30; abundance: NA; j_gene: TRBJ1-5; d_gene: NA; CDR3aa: CAWSVDPRYQPQHF; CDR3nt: TGTGCCTGGAGTGTTGACCCGCGATATCAGCCCCAGCATTTT
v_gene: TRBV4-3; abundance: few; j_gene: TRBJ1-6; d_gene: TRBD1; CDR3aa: CASSHRDRGRGSPLHF; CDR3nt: TGCGCCAGCAGCCACCGGGACAGGGGGCGAGGATCACCCCTCCACTTT
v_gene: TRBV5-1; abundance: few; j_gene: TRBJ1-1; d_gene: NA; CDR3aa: CASSLGRGTEAFF; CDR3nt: TGCGCCAGCAGCTTGGGCCGAGGAACTGAAGCTTTCTTT
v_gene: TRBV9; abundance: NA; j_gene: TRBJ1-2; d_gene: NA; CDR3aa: CASSVRPNYGYTF; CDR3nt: TGTGCCAGCAGCGTGCGGCCTAACTATGGCTACACCTTC
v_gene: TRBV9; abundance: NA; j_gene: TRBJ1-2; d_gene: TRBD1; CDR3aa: CASSRGDRIYGYTF; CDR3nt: TGTGCCAGCTCCCGAGGGGACAGGATATATGGCTACACCTTC
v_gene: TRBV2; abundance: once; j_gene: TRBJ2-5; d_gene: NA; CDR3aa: CASSELGAWETQYF; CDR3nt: TGTGCCAGCAGTGAATTGGGGGCCTGGGAGACCCAGTACTTC
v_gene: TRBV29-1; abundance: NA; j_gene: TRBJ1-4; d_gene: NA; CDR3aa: CSVAAGNEKLFF; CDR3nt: TGCAGCGTTGCCGCCGGGAATGAAAAACTGTTTTTT
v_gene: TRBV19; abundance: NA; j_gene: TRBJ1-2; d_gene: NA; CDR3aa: CASSVDGNYGYTF; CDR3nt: TGTGCCAGTAGTGTCGACGGTAACTATGGCTACACCTTC
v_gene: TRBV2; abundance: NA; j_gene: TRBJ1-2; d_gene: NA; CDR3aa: CASSLQQGLAGYTF; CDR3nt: TGTGCCAGCAGCCTACAACAGGGTTTGGCGGGCTACACCTTC
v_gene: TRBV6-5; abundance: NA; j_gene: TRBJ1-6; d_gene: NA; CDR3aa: CASSRTENNSPLHF; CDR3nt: TGTGCCAGCAGTAGGACAGAGAATAATTCACCCCTCCACTTT
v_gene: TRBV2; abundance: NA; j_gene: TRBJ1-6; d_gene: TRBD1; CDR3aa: CASRPREGAVSPLHF; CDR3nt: TGTGCCAGCAGACCTCGGGAGGGGGCGGTTTCACCCCTCCACTTT
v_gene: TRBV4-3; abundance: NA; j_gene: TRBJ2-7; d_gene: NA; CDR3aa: CASSQEWGVPSYEQYF; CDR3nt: TGCGCCAGCAGCCAAGAATGGGGAGTACCCTCCTACGAGCAGTACTTC
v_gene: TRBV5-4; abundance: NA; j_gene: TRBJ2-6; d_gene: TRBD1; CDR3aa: CASSHRQGLTGANVLTF; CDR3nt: TGTGCCAGCAGCCACCGACAGGGTTTGACTGGGGCCAACGTCCTGACTTTC
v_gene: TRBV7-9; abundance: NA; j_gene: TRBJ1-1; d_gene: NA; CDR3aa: CASSFGDRGAEAFF; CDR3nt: TGTGCCAGCAGCTTCGGCGACAGAGGGGCTGAAGCTTTCTTT
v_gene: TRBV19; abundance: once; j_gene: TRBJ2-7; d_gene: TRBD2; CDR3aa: CASSRGGTSYEQYF; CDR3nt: TGTGCCAGTTCCCGCGGGGGGACATCCTACGAGCAGTACTTC
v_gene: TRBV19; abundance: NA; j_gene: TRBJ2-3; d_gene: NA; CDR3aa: CASSIASNPSDTQYF; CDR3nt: TGTGCCAGTAGTATTGCTAGCAATCCGTCCGATACGCAGTATTTT
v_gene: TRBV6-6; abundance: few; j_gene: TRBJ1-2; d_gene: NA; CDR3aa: CASSRSGEYGYTF; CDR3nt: TGTGCCAGCAGTCGATCGGGAGAGTATGGCTACACCTTC
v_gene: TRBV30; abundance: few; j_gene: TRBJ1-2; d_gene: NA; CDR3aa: CAWSLGNGGYTF; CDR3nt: TGTGCCTGGAGTCTAGGGAATGGTGGCTACACCTTC
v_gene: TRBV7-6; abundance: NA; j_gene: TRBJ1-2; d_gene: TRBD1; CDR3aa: CASSTGTGNNYGYTF; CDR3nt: TGTGCCAGCAGCACCGGGACAGGGAACAACTATGGCTACACCTTC
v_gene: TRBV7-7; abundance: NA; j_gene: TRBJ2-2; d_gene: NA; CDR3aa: CASSKSRSGELFF; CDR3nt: TGTGCTAGCAGCAAAAGTCGATCCGGGGAGCTGTTTTTT
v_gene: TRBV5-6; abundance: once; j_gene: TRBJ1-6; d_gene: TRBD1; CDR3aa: CASSSTGWNSPLHF; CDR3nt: TGTGCCAGCAGCTCGACAGGGTGGAATTCACCCCTCCACTTT
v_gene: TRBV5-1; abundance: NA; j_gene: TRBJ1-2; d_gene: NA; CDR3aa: CASSLSTAIYGGYTF; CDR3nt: TGCGCCAGCAGCTTAAGTACAGCTATTTATGGTGGCTACACCTTC
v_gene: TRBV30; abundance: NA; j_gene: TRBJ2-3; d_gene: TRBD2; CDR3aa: CAWSVTLVTSSPVDTQYF; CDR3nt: TGTGCCTGGAGTGTAACACTGGTGACTAGCAGTCCAGTTGATACGCAGTATTTT
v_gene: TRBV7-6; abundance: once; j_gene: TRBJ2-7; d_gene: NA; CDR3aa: CASSSLTGINYEQYF; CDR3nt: TGTGCCAGCAGCTCCTTAACCGGGATAAACTACGAGCAGTACTTC
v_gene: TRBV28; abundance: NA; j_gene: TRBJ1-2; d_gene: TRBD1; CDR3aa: CASSFGSGGYGYTF; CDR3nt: TGTGCCAGCAGTTTCGGTTCAGGGGGCTATGGCTACACCTTC
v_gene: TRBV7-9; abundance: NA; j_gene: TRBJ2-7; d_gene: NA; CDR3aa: CASSRQVTYYEQYF; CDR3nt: TGTGCCAGCAGTCGACAGGTAACGTACTACGAGCAGTACTTC
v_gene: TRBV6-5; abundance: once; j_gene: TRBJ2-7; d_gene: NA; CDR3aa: CASSPEFRSAYEQYF; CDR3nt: TGTGCCAGCAGTCCCGAGTTCCGGTCGGCCTACGAGCAGTACTTC
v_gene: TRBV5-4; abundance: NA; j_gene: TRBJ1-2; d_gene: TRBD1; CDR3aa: CASGGQGALGYGYTF; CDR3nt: TGTGCCAGCGGGGGACAGGGGGCGCTTGGCTATGGCTACACCTTC
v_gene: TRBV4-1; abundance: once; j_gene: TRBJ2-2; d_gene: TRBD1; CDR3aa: CASSHPTGGKKGTGELFF; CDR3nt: TGCGCCAGCAGCCACCCGACAGGGGGCAAGAAGGGCACCGGGGAGCTGTTTTTT
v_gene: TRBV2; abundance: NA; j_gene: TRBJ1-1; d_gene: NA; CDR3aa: CASSEARGSLEAFF; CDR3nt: TGTGCCAGCAGTGAAGCGCGAGGGTCCCTTGAAGCTTTCTTT